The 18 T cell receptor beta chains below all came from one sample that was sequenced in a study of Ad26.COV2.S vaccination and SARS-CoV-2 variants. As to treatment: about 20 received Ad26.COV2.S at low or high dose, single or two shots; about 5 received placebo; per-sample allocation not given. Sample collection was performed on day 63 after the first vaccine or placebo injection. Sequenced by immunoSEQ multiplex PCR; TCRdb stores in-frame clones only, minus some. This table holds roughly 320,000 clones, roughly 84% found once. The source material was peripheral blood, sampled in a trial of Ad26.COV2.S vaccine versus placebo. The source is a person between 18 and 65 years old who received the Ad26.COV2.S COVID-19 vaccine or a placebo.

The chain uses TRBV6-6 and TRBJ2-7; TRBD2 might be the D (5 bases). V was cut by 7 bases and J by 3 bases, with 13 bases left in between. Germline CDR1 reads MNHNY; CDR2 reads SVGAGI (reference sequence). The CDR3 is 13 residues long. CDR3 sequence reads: CASTPGNIYEQYF. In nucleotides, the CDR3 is TGTGCCAGCACCCCCGGGAACATCTACGAGCAGTACTTC.

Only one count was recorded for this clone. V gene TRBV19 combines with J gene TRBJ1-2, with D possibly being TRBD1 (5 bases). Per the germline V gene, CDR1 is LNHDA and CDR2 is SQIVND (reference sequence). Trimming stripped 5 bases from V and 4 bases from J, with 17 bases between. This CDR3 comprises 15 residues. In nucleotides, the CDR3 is TGTGCCAGTAGTCCGACCGGGACCATATTCTATGGCTACACCTTC. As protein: CASSPTGTIFYGYTF.

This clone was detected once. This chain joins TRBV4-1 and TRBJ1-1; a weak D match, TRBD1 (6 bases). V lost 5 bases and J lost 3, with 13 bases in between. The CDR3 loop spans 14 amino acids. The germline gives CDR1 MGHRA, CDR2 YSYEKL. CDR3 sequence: CASSVPGVHTEAFF. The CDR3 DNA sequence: TGCGCCAGCAGCGTTCCAGGGGTCCACACTGAAGCTTTCTTT.

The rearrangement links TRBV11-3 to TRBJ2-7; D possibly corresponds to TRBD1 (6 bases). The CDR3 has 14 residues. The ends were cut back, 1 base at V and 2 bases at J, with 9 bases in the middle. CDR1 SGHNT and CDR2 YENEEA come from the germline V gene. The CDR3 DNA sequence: TGTGCCAGCAGCTTAGCCGGACAGACCTACGAGCAGTACTTC. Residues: CASSLAGQTYEQYF. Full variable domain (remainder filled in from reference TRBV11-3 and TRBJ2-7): EAGVVQSPRYKIIEKKQPVAFWCNPISGHNTLYWYLQNLGQGPELLIRYENEEAVDDSQLPKDRFSAERLKGVDSTLKIQPAELGDSAVYLCASSLAGQTYEQYFGPGTRLTVT.

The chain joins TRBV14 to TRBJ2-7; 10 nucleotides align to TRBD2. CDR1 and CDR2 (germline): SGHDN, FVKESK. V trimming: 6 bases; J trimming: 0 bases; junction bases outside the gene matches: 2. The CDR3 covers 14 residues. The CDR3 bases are TGTGCCAGCAGACTAGCGGGGAGCTCCTACGAGCAGTACTTC. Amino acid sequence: CASRLAGSSYEQYF.

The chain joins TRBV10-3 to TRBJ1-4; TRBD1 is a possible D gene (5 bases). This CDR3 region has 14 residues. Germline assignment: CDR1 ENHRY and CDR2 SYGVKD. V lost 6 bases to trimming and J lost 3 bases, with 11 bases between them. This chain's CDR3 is CAIRSGAANEKLFF. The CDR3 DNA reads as TGTGCCATCAGAAGCGGGGCGGCTAATGAAAAACTGTTTTTT.

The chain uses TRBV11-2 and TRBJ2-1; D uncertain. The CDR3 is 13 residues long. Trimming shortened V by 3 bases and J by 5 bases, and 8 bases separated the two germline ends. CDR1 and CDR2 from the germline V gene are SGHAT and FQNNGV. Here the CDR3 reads CASSFGRNNEQFF. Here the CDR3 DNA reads TGTGCCAGCAGCTTCGGACGGAACAATGAGCAGTTCTTC.

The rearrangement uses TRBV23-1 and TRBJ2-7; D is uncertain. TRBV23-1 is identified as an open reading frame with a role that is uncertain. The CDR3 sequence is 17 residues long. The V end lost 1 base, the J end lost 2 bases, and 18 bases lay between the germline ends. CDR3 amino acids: CASSQWALTPSPYEQYF. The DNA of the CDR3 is TGCGCCAGCAGTCAATGGGCCCTCACACCTTCCCCCTACGAGCAGTACTTC.

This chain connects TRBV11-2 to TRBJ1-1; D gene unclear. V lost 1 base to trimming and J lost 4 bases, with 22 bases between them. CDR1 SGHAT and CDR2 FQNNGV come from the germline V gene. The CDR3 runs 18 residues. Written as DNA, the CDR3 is TGTGCCAGCAGCTTAGTTGGCGTTAAGGCCGATCGACGCACTGAAGCTTTCTTT. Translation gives CASSLVGVKADRRTEAFF.

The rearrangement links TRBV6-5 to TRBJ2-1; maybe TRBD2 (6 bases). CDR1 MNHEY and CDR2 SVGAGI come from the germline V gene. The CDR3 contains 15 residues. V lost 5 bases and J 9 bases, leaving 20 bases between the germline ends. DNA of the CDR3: TGTGCCAGCAGTCTTCCCGGGGGTAGTTTGGGTGAGCAGTTCTTC. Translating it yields CASSLPGGSLGEQFF.

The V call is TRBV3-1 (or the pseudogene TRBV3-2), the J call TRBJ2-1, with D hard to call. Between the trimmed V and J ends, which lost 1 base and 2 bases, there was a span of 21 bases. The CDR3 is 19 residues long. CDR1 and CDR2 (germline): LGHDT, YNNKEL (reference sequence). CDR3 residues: CASSQVARHPVATYNEQFF. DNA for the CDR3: TGTGCCAGCAGCCAAGTCGCTAGACACCCGGTCGCCACCTACAATGAGCAGTTCTTC.

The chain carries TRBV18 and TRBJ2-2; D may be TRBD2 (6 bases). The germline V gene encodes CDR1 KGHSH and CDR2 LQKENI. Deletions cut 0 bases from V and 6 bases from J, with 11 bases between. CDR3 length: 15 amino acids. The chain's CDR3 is CASSPPSGGPGELFF. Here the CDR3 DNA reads TGTGCCAGCTCACCACCCTCCGGGGGACCCGGGGAGCTGTTTTTT. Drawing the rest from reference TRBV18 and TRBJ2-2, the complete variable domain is NAGVMQNPRHLVRRRGQEARLRCSPMKGHSHVYWYRQLPEEGLKFMVYLQKENIIDESGMPKERFSAEFPKEGPSILRIQQVVRGDSAAYFCASSPPSGGPGELFFGEGSRLTVL.

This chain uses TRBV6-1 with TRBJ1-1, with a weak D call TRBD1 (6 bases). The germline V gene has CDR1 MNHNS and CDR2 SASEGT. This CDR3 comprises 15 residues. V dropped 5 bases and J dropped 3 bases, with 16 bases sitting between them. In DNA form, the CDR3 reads TGTGCCAGCAGTCCAACAGGGAGGGAGGACACTGAAGCTTTCTTT. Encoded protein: CASSPTGREDTEAFF.

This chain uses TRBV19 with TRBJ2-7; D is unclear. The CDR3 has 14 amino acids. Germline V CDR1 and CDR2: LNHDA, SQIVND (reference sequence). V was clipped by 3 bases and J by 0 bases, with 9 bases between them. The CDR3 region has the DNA TGTGCCAGTAGTATTAGAATGAGCTCCTACGAGCAGTACTTC. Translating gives CASSIRMSSYEQYF.

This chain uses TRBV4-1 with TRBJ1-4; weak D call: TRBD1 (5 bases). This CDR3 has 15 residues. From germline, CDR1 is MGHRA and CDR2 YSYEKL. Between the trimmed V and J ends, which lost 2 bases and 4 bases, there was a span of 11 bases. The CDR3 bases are TGCGCCAGCAGCCAAACCGGGACGGGTAATGAAAAACTGTTTTTT. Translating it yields CASSQTGTGNEKLFF.

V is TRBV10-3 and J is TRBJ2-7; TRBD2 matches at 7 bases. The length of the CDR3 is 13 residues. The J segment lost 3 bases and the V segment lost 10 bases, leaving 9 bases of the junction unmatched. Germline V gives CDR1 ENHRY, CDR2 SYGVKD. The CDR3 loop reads CATTAGPSYEQYF. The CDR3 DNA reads TGTGCCACTACAGCGGGGCCAAGCTACGAGCAGTACTTC.

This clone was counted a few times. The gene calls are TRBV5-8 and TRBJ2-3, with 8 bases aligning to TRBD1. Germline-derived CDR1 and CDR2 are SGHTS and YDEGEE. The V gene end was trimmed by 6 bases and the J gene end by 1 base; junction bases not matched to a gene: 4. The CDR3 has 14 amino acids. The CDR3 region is CASNGQGRTDTQYF. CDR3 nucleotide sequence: TGTGCCAGCAATGGACAGGGACGCACAGATACGCAGTATTTT.

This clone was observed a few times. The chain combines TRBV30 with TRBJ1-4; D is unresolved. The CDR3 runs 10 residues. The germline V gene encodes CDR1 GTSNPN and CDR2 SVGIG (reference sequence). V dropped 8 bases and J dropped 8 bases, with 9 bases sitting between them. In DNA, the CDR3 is TGTGCCCATATGCGGGAAAAACTGTTTTTT. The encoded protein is CAHMREKLFF. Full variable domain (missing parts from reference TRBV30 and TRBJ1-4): SQTIHQWPATLVQPVGSPLSLECTVEGTSNPNLYWYRQAAGRGLQLLFYSVGIGQISSEVPQNLSASRPQDRQFILSSKKLLLSDSGFYLCAHMREKLFFGSGTQLSVL.